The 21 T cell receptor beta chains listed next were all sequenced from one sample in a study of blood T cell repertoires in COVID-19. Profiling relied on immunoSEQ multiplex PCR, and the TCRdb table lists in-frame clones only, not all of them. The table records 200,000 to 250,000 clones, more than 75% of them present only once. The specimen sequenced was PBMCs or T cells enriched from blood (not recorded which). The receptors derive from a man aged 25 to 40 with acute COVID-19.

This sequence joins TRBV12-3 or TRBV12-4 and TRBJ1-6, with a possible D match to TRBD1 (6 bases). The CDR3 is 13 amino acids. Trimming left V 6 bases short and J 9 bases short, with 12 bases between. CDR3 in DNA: TGTGCCAGCAGCCCCGGGGGGGCTTCACCCCTCCACTTT. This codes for CASSPGGASPLHF.

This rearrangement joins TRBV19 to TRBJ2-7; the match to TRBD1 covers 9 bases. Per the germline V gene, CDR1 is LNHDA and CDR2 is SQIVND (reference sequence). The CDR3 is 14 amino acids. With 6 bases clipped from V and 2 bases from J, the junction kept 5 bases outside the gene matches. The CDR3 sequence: CASSGQGIAYEQYF. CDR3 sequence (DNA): TGTGCCAGTAGCGGACAGGGGATTGCCTACGAGCAGTACTTC.

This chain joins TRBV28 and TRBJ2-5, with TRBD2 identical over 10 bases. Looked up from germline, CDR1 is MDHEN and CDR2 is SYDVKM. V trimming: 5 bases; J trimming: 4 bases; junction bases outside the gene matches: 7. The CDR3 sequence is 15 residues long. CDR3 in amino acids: CASSHSAGGGETQYF. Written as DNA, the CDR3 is TGTGCCAGCAGTCACTCAGCGGGGGGGGGAGAGACCCAGTACTTC.

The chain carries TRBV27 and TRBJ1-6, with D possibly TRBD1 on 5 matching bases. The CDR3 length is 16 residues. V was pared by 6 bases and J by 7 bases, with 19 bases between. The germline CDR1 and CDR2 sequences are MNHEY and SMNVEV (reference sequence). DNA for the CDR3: TGTGCCAGCAGCACACTAAGGGGCGCGAGGAATTCACCCCTCCACTTT. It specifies CASSTLRGARNSPLHF.

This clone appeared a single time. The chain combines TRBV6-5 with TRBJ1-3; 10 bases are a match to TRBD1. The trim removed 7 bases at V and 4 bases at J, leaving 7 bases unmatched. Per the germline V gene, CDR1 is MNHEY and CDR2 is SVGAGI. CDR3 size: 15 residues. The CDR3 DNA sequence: TGTGCCAGCATGGGACAGGGGCCTTCCGGAAACACCATATATTTT. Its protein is CASMGQGPSGNTIYF.

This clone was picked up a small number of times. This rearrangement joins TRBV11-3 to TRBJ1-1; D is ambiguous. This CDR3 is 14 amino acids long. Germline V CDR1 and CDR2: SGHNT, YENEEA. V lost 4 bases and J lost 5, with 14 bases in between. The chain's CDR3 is CASSSPPERTEAFF. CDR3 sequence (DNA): TGTGCCAGCAGCTCACCTCCGGAGAGGACTGAAGCTTTCTTT.

The CDR3 region is CASSLEETGELFF. Written as DNA, the CDR3 is TGTGCCAGCAGCTTAGAAGAGACCGGGGAGCTGTTTTTT. The chain joins TRBV11-3 to TRBJ2-2; D ambiguous. Germline assignment: CDR1 SGHNT and CDR2 YENEEA. The CDR3 is 13 amino acids. V was cut by 0 bases and J by 5 bases, with 4 bases left in between.

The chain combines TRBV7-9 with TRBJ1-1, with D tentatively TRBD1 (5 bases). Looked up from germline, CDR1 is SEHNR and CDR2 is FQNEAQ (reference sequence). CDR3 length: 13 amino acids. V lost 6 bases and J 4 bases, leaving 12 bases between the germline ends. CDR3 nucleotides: TGTGCCAGCAGTTCAGGGATGCCCACTGAAGCTTTCTTT. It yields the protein CASSSGMPTEAFF.

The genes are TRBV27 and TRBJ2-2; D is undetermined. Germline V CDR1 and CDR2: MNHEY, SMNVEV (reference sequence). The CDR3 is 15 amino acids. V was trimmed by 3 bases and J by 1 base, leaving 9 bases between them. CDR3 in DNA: TGTGCCAGCAGTTTGGTAGGCGGGAACACCGGGGAGCTGTTTTTT. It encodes CASSLVGGNTGELFF.

The CDR3 protein is CASSVDSNSGVSETQYF. For the CDR3, the DNA is TGCGCCAGCAGCGTGGATAGCAATAGCGGGGTATCAGAGACCCAGTACTTC. The rearrangement uses TRBV5-1 and TRBJ2-5; TRBD2 aligns across 8 bases. V shed 4 bases and J 4 bases; nucleotides not matched to a gene: 15. The CDR3 length is 17 residues. The V gene's germline CDR1 is SGHRS and CDR2 YFSETQ. Based on the CDR3 plus reference TRBV5-1 and TRBJ2-5, the full variable domain is KAGVTQTPRYLIKTRGQQVTLSCSPISGHRSVSWYQQTPGQGLQFLFEYFSETQRNKGNFPGRFSGRQFSNSRSEMNVSTLELGDSALYLCASSVDSNSGVSETQYFGPGTRLLVL.

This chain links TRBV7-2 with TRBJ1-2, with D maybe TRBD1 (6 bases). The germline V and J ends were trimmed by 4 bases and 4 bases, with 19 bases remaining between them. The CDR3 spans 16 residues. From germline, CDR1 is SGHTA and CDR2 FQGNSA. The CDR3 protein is CASSYRMLDSGYGYTF. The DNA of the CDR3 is TGTGCCAGCAGCTATAGGATGTTGGACAGCGGCTATGGCTACACCTTC.

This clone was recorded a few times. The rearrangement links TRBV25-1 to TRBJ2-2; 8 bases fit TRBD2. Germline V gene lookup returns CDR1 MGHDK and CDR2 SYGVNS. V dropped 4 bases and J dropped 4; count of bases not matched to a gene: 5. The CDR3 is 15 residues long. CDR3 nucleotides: TGTGCCAGCAGTGCTCGAGCGGGGGCCACCGGGGAGCTGTTTTTT. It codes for CASSARAGATGELFF.

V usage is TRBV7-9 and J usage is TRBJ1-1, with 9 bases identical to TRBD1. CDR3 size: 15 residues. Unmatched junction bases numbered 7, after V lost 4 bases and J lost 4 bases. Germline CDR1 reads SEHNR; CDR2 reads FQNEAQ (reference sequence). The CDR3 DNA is TGTGCCAGCAGCTCTGGGACAGGGAGGAGCACTGAAGCTTTCTTT. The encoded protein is CASSSGTGRSTEAFF. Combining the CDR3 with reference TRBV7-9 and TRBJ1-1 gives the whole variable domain DTGVSQNPRHKITKRGQNVTFRCDPISEHNRLYWYRQTLGQGPEFLTYFQNEAQLEKSRLLSDRFSAERPKGSFSTLEIQRTEQGDSAMYLCASSSGTGRSTEAFFGQGTRLTVV.

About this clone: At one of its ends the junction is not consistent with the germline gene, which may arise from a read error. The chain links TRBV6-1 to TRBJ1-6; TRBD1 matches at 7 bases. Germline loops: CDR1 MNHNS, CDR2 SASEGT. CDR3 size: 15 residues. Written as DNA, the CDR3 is TGTGCCAGCAGGGAAGCACAGGGGACTGATTCACCCCTCCACTTT. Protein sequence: CASREAQGTDSPLHF.

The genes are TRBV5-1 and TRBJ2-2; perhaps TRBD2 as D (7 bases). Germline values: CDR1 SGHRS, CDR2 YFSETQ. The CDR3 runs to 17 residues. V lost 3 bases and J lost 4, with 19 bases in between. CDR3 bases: TGCGCCAGCAGCTCCCTAGCCGGGGGGCTTAGCACCGGGGAGCTGTTTTTT. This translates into CASSSLAGGLSTGELFF.

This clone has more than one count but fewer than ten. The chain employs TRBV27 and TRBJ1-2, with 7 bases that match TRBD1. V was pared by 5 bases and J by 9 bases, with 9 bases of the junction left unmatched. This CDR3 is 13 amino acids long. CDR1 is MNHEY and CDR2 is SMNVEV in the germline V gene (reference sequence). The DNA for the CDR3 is TGTGCCAGCAGTCCCCGACAGGGATCTCGCTACACCTTC. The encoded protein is CASSPRQGSRYTF.

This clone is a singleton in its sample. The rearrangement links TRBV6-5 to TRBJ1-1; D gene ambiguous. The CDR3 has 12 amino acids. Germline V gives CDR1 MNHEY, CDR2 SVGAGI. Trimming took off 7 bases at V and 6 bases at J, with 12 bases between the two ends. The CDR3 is CASTGLGAEAFF. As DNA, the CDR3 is TGTGCCAGCACGGGCCTCGGGGCTGAAGCTTTCTTT.

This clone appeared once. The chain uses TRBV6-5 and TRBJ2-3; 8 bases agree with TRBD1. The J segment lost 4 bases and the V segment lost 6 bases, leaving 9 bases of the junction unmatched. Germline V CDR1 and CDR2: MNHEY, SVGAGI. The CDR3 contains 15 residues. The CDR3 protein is CASRAGGALADTQYF. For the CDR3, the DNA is TGTGCCAGCAGGGCAGGGGGCGCATTAGCAGATACGCAGTATTTT.

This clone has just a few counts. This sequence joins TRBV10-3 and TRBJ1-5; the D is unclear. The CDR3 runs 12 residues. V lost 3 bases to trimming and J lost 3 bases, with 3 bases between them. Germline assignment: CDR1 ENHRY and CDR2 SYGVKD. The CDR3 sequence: CAISDNNQPQHF. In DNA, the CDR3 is TGTGCCATCAGTGATAACAATCAGCCCCAGCATTTT.

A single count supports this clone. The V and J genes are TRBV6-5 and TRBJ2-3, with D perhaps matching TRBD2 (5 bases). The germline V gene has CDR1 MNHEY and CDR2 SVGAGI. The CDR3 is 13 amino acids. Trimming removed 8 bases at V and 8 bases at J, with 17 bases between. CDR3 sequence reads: CASDTKHRGTQYF. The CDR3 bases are TGTGCCAGCGACACGAAACATCGGGGTACGCAGTATTTT.

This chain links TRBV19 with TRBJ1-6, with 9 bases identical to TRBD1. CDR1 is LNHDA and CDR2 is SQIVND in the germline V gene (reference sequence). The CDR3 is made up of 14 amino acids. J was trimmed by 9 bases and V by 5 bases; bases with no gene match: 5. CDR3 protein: CASSPTGGTSPLHF. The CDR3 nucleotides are TGTGCCAGTAGTCCCACAGGGGGCACTTCACCCCTCCACTTT. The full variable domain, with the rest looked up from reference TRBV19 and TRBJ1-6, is DGGITQSPKYLFRKEGQNVTLSCEQNLNHDAMYWYRQDPGQGLRLIYYSQIVNDFQKGDIAEGYSVSREKKESFPLTVTSAQKNPTAFYLCASSPTGGTSPLHFGNGTRLTVT.